This T cell receptor beta chain stems from a study of T-cell memory formation after mild COVID-19. This clonotype was detected a few times. Constant-segment primers served in 5'RACE that generated TCR alpha and TCR beta cDNA libraries bearing sample barcodes and UMIs. Via MiXCR, TCRdb re-called the 5' RACE reads, giving one row per CDR3 protein. This table holds roughly 400,000 distinct CDR3 sequences, 15% to 20% found once. This CDR3 comprises 18 residues. The V and J ends lost 4 bases and 6 bases respectively, with 26 bases between them. Germline CDR1 and CDR2: SGHDN and FVKESK. The sequenced sample consisted of PBMCs or a T cell subset sorted from them (not recorded which). The sequence came from a man aged 18-30 years who had mild COVID-19 (a few samples of this study predate the infection). Cell type and time point are not known. The chain has TRBV14 and TRBJ2-3; TRBD2 is a possible D gene (6 bases). CDR3 coding DNA: TGTGCCAGCAGCCCGAAGTTCACGGGACTTTCTATGTGGGATACGCAGTATTTT. This gives the protein CASSPKFTGLSMWDTQYF.